The 7 T cell receptor beta chains listed next were all sequenced from one sample in a study of tumor and adjacent non-tumor tissue in lung cancer. RNA was extracted from bulk tissue without any cell sorting. The normal lung tissue was taken more than 3 cm from the tumor edge. Three rounds of nested PCR, following a modified ARM-PCR protocol, produced the TCRbeta library. TCRdb called the multiplex PCR reads again in MiXCR, with one record for every CDR3 protein. Of 70,000 to 90,000 distinct CDR3 sequences in the sample, around 65% were seen once. The sequencing input was distant non-tumor lung tissue. The receptors derive from a woman between 45 and 60 years old with non-small cell lung cancer.

A word on this clonotype: Just one base apart from a much larger clone, this may be a read error. V gene TRBV10-3 combines with J gene TRBJ2-1, with D hard to call. V was clipped by 3 bases and J by 10 bases, with 16 bases between them. Germline V CDR1 and CDR2: ENHRY, SYGVKD. The CDR3 has 14 residues. The CDR3 nucleotides read TGTGCCATCAGTGAAGAACACTCAGGCGAAGAGCAGTTCTTC. This sequence encodes CAISEEHSGEEQFF.

The chain has TRBV11-2 and TRBJ1-4; D not resolved. The CDR3 loop spans 11 amino acids. Germline CDR1 and CDR2: SGHAT and FQNNGV. The CDR3 DNA sequence: TGTGTCTGCAGGTTGGATGAAAAACTGTTTTTT. It yields the protein CVCRLDEKLFF.

Regarding this clonotype: A read error may explain this, as a much larger clone is one base away. The CDR3: CASSLQSARWSSYEQYF. The CDR3 region has the DNA TGTGCCAGCAGCTTGCAGTCCGCAAGGTGGTCCTCCTACGAGCAGTACTTC. The genes are TRBV5-5 and TRBJ2-7; D is unresolved. This CDR3 is built from 17 residues. CDR1 is SGHKS and CDR2 is YYEKEE in the germline V gene (reference sequence). Trimming stripped 1 base from V and 0 bases from J, with 17 bases between.

In this sample, this clonotype turned up many times. The chain combines TRBV6-2 or TRBV6-3 with TRBJ2-1, with 8 bases identical to TRBD2. The CDR3 sequence is 16 residues long. The ends lost 0 bases at V and 2 bases at J; junction bases unmatched: 3. Germline V gene sequence: CDR1 MNHEY, CDR2 SVGEGT. The CDR3 sequence: CASSYSLAGAYNEQFF. In DNA form, the CDR3 reads TGTGCCAGCAGTTACTCGCTAGCGGGTGCCTACAATGAGCAGTTCTTC.

This clonotype was observed at least ten times. V is TRBV10-3 and J is TRBJ2-7; tentative D call: TRBD1 (6 bases). CDR1 ENHRY and CDR2 SYGVKD come from the germline V gene. This CDR3 has 14 amino acids. Trimming stripped 6 bases from V and 4 bases from J, with 16 bases between. The CDR3 protein is CAIRPLATGYEQYF. The CDR3 coding sequence is TGTGCCATCAGGCCGTTGGCCACAGGGTACGAGCAGTACTTC.

This clonotype was seen many times. This sequence joins TRBV29-1 and TRBJ2-5; D possibly corresponds to TRBD1 (6 bases). V lost 4 bases to trimming and J lost 10 bases, with 28 bases between them. Germline V CDR1 and CDR2: SQVTM, ANQGSEA. The CDR3 spans 16 residues. This chain's CDR3 is CSVGLRNRQDPRGQYF. The CDR3 DNA sequence: TGCAGCGTTGGGTTGAGAAACCGACAGGACCCTCGGGGCCAGTACTTC.

In its sample, this clonotype was seen many times. This chain links TRBV12-3 or TRBV12-4 with TRBJ2-1, with 7 bases fitting TRBD2. Germline trimming cut 3 bases from V and 8 bases from J; bases unmatched to any gene: 7. CDR3 size: 14 residues. DNA of the CDR3: TGTGCCAGCAGTTTGGAGACTAGCTTGTATGAGCAGTTCTTC. Translated, it gives CASSLETSLYEQFF.